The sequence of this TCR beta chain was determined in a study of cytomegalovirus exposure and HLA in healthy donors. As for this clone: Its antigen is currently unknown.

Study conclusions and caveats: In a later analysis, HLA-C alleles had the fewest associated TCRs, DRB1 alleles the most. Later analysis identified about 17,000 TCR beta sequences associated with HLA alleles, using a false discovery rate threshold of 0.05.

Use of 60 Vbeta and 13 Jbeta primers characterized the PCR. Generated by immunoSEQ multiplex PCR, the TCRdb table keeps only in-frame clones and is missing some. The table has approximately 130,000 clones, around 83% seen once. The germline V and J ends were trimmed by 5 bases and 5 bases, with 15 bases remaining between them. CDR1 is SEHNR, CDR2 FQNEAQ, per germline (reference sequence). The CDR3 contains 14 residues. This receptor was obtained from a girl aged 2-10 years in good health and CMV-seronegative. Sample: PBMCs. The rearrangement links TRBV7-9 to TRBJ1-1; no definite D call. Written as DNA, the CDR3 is TGTGCCAGCAGCCAGGCGATTATTGGGACTGAAGCTTTCTTT. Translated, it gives CASSQAIIGTEAFF.